The clone carrying this T cell receptor (beta chain) occurred once. Its antigen is as yet unknown. This sample was taken from a study of T cells in Graves' hyperthyroidism and ophthalmopathy. Regarding the study as a whole: The majority of expanded thyroid clonotypes above 0.001 also appeared in blood.

Researchers amplified the TCR beta CDR3 regions from RNA transcripts. A first-round RT-PCR of the TCR CDR3 used the HTBI primer set. TCRdb analysed the multiplex PCR reads with MiXCR anew, one entry per CDR3 protein. The table has some 600,000 distinct CDR3 sequences, just over 45% seen once; the top ten hold 8.2%. J gave up 5 bases and V 2 bases, and 6 bases lay outside the gene matches. Germline V CDR1 and CDR2: SQVTM, ANQGSEA. There are 15 residues in the CDR3. Disease duration under 2 months; hyperthyroidism patients were aged 18 to 65. Criteria for exclusion of patients were uncontrolled infection, other autoimmune disease, pregnancy or lactation.

The sample consisted of peripheral blood or thyroid tissue (not recorded which). V is TRBV29-1 and J is TRBJ1-5, with 10 nucleotides matching TRBD1. The TCR originated in a woman between 18 and 29 years old with Graves' hyperthyroidism. In DNA form, the CDR3 reads TGCAGCGTTGAATTCAGTGGGACAGGGGATCAGCCCCAGCATTTT. It translates to CSVEFSGTGDQPQHF.